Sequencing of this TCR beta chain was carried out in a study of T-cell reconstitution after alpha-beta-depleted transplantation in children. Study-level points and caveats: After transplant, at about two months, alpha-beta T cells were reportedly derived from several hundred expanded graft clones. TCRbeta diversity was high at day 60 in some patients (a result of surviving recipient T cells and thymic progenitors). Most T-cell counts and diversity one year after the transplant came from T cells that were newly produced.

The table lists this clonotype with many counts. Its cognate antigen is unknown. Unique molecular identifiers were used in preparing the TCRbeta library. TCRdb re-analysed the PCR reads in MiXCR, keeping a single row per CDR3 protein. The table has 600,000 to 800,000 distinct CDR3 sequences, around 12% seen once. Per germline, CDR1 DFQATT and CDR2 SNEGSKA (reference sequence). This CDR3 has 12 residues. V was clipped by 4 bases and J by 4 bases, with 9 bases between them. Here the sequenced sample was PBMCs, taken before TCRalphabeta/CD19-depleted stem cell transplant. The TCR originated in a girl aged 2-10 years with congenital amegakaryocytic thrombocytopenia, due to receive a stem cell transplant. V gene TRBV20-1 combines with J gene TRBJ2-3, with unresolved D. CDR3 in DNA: TGCAGTGCTATTCAGCCCCCAGATACGCAGTATTTT. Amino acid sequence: CSAIQPPDTQYF.